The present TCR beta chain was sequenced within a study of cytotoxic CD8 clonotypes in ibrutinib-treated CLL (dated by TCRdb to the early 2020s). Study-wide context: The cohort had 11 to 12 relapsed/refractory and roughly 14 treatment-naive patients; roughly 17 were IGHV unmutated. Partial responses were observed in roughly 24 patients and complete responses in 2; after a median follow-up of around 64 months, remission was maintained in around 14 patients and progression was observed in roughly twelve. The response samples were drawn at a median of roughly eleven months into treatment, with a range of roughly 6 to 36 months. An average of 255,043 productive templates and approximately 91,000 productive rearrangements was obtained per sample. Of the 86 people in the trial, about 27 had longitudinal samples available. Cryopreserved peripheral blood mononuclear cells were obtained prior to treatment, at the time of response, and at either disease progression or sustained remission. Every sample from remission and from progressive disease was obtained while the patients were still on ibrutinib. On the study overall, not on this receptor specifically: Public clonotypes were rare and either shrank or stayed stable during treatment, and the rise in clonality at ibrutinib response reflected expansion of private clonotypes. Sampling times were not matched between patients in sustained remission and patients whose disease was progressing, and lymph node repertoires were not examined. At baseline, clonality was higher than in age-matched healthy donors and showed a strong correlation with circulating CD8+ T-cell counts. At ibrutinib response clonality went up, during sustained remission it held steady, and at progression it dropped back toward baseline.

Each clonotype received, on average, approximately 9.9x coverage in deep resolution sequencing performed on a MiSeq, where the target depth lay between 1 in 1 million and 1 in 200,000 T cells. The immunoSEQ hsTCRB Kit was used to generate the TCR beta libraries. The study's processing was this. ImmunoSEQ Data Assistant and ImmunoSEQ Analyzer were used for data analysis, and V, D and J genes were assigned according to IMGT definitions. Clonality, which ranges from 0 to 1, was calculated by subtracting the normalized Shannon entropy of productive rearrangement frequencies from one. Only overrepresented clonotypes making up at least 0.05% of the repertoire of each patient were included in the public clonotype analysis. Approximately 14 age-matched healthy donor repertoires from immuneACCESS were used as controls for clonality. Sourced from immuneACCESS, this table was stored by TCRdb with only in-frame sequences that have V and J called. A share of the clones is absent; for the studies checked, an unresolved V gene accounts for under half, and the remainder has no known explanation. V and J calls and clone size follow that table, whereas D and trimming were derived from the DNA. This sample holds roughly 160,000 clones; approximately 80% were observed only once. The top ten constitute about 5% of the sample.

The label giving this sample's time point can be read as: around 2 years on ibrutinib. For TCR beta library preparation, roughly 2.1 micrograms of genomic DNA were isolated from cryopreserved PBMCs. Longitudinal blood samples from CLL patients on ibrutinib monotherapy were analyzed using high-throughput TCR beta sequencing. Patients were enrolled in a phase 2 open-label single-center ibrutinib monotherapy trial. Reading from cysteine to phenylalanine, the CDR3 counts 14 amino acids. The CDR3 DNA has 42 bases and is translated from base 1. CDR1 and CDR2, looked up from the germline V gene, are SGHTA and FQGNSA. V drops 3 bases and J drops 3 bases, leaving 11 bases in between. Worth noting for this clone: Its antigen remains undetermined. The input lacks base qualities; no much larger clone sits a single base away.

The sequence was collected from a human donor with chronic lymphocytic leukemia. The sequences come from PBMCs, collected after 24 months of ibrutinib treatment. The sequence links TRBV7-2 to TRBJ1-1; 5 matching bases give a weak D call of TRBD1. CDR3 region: CASSFTGGDTEAFF. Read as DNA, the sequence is TGTGCCAGCAGCTTTACAGGTGGGGACACTGAAGCTTTCTTT.